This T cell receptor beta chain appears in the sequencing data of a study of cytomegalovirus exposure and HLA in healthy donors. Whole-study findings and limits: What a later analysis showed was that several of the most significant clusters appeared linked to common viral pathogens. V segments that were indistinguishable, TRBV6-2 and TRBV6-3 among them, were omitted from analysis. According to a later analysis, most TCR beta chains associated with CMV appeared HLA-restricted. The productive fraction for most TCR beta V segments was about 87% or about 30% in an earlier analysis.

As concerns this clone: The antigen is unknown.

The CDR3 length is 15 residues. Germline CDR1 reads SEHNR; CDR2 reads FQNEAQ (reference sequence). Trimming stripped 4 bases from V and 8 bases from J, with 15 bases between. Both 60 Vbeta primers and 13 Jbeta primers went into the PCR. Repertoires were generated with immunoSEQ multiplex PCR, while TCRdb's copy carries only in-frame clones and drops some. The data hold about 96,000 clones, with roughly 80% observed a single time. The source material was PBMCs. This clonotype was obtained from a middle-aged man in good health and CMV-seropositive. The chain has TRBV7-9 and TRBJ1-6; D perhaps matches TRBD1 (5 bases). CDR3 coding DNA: TGTGCCAGCAGCTCCACAGTGGGGCCATATTCACCCCTCCACTTT. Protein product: CASSSTVGPYSPLHF. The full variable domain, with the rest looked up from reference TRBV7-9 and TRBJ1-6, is DTGVSQNPRHKITKRGQNVTFRCDPISEHNRLYWYRQTLGQGPEFLTYFQNEAQLEKSRLLSDRFSAERPKGSFSTLEIQRTEQGDSAMYLCASSSTVGPYSPLHFGNGTRLTVT.